The table lists the clone carrying this TCR beta chain with a count of one. The sample belongs to a study of PD-1 blockade in classical Hodgkin lymphoma. Repertoires were generated with immunoSEQ multiplex PCR, while TCRdb's copy carries only in-frame clones and drops some. Counted here are about 36,000 clones, around 70% occurring once; the ten biggest clones make up 12% to 15%. Every patient had relapsed following autologous stem cell transplantation, and cohorts differed in brentuximab vedotin exposure. The sequence was obtained from a human donor with classical Hodgkin lymphoma. The specimen was peripheral blood mononuclear cells (PBMCs), collected before the second cycle of nivolumab.

DNA for the CDR3: TGTGCCAGCAGCTTAGAAGGGGTTGGCTACACCTTC. Protein product: CASSLEGVGYTF. The rearrangement links TRBV7-9 to TRBJ1-2, with D possibly matching TRBD1 (5 bases). The CDR3 runs 12 residues. The germline CDR1 and CDR2 sequences are SEHNR and FQNEAQ (reference sequence). V lost 1 base to trimming and J lost 7 bases, with 7 bases between them.